The clone carrying this T cell receptor (beta chain) was seen a handful of times. Its matching antigen is unknown. CDR1 SGHRS and CDR2 YFSETQ come from the germline V gene. This CDR3 is built from 15 residues. V lost 5 bases and J lost 9, with 21 bases in between. This entry is derived from a study of T-cell memory formation after mild COVID-19. Study-level information: TCR clusters showed largely donor specificity. General study results and limits: The second-wave clones peaking on day 37 were not confirmed as SARS-CoV-2-specific. CD4+ contracting clones were mainly CM and EM; CD8+ ones, EMRA.

Amplification by 5'RACE using constant-segment primers produced TCR alpha and TCR beta cDNA libraries that carried sample barcodes and UMIs. From the 5' RACE reads, TCRdb called clonotypes with MiXCR, one entry per CDR3 protein. The table includes approximately 500,000 distinct CDR3 sequences, more than 20% detected once. This sequence was found in an adult woman who had mild COVID-19 (a few samples of this study predate the infection). Cell type and time point are not known. The sample comprised PBMCs or a T cell subset sorted from them (not recorded which). The chain links TRBV5-1 to TRBJ1-3, with TRBD1 as a possible D gene (5 bases). CDR3 residues: CASREGHSMSATIYF. CDR3 bases: TGCGCCAGCAGGGAAGGACATTCGATGTCGGCCACCATATATTTT.